Detailed here is one T cell receptor (beta chain). Sequencing used immunoSEQ multiplex PCR; TCRdb keeps in-frame clones, though not all of them. The table includes roughly 83,000 clones, more than 70% detected once. The data derive from a study of blood T cell repertoires in COVID-19. Study in general: Sites in the United States, Italy and Spain provided acute and convalescent COVID-19 samples. The cDNA or gDNA used as material had been derived from T cells, B-cell-depleted T cells, or PBMCs.

There are 14 residues in the CDR3. Per germline, CDR1 SGHTA and CDR2 FQGNSA. With 5 bases clipped from V and 5 bases from J, the junction kept 3 bases outside the gene matches. What was sequenced was peripheral blood. This TCR was recovered from a man aged 45 to 65 with active COVID-19. V is TRBV7-2 and J is TRBJ2-3, with 11 bases fitting TRBD1. The CDR3 DNA follows: TGTGCCAGCAGCCCAGGGACAGGGGGAGATACGCAGTATTTT. Protein: CASSPGTGGDTQYF.